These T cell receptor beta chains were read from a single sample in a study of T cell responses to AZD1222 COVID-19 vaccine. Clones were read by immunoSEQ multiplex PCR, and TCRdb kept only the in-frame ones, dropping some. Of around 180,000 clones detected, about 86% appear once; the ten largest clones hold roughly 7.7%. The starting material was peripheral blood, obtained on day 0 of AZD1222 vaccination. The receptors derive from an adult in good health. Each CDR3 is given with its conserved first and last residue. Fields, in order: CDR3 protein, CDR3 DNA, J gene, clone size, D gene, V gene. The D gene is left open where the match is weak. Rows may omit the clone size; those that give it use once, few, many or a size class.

CASSSGTYSGNTIYF | TGTGCCAGCAGCTCGGGGACCTACTCTGGAAACACCATATATTTT | TRBJ1-3 | . | . | TRBV11-2
CASSDWMGGTGELFF | TGTGCCAGCAGCGATTGGATGGGGGGAACCGGGGAGCTGTTTTTT | TRBJ2-2 | few | . | TRBV7-3
CASSLTGLAGEETQYF | TGTGCCAGCAGCTTAACGGGACTAGCGGGGGAAGAGACCCAGTACTTC | TRBJ2-5 | . | TRBD2 | TRBV11-3
CASSLELGFGDIQYF | TGTGCCAGCAGCTTAGAGTTGGGGTTTGGGGACATTCAGTACTTC | TRBJ2-4 | . | . | TRBV7-8
CASSDRGGQPQHF | TGTGCCAGCTCGGACAGGGGTGGGCAGCCCCAGCATTTT | TRBJ1-5 | . | TRBD1 | TRBV6-1
CASSSGWAGAADYGYTF | TGTGCCAGCAGTTCCGGATGGGCCGGTGCCGCCGATTATGGCTACACCTTC | TRBJ1-2 | few | . | TRBV27
CASSLGNEQYF | TGTGCCAGCAGCTTAGGAAACGAGCAGTACTTC | TRBJ2-7 | . | . | TRBV11-2
CATSRDWDSSSYNEQFF | TGTGCCACCAGCAGAGACTGGGACTCTAGCTCCTACAATGAGCAGTTCTTC | TRBJ2-1 | once | . | TRBV15
CASSYSGQPEETQYF | TGTGCCAGCAGTTACAGCGGACAGCCTGAGGAGACCCAGTACTTC | TRBJ2-5 | . | . | TRBV6-6
CASSLAHLEQYF | TGTGCCAGCAGTTTAGCGCACCTCGAGCAGTACTTC | TRBJ2-7 | . | . | TRBV12-3/TRBV12-4
CASSLDGTEISEAFF | TGTGCCAGCAGCTTGGACGGGACAGAAATATCTGAAGCTTTCTTT | TRBJ1-1 | . | TRBD1 | TRBV5-6
CASSPRSPSSYNSPLHF | TGTGCCAGCTCTCCCCGTTCGCCCAGCTCCTATAATTCACCCCTCCACTTT | TRBJ1-6 | few | . | TRBV18
CASSFGPTYEQYF | TGTGCCAGCAGCTTCGGCCCTACCTACGAGCAGTACTTC | TRBJ2-7 | once | . | TRBV13
CASSEPGQNTEAFF | TGTGCCAGCAGTGAACCGGGACAGAACACTGAAGCTTTCTTT | TRBJ1-1 | few | . | TRBV6-1
CASSQGGWDGIGYTF | TGTGCCAGCAGCCAAGGAGGGTGGGATGGGATTGGCTACACCTTC | TRBJ1-2 | . | . | TRBV3-1/TRBV3-2
CSVGGGLENEQFF | TGCAGCGTTGGCGGGGGGCTAGAGAATGAGCAGTTCTTC | TRBJ2-1 | . | TRBD2 | TRBV29-1
CASTFNRNTEAFF | TGTGCCAGCACCTTCAACAGAAACACTGAAGCTTTCTTT | TRBJ1-1 | . | . | TRBV5-4
CASSPGGSTEAFF | TGTGCCAGCAGCCCAGGTGGATCCACTGAAGCTTTCTTT | TRBJ1-1 | once | . | TRBV7-9
CASSSFALTGTEAFF | TGTGCCAGCAGCTCCTTCGCGTTAACGGGGACTGAAGCTTTCTTT | TRBJ1-1 | . | . | TRBV7-9
CASSRTGGIYGYTF | TGTGCCAGCAGCCGGACAGGTGGGATCTATGGCTACACCTTC | TRBJ1-2 | . | TRBD1 | TRBV27
CASMRGNTEAFF | TGTGCCAGCATGAGGGGTAACACTGAAGCTTTCTTT | TRBJ1-1 | . | . | TRBV27
CASSTTGGDSPLHF | TGCGCCAGCAGCACTACAGGGGGCGACTCACCCCTCCACTTT | TRBJ1-6 | . | TRBD1 | TRBV5-1
CSVELGQNQETQYF | TGCAGCGTTGAATTGGGTCAGAATCAGGAGACCCAGTACTTC | TRBJ2-5 | . | . | TRBV29-1
CASSLGLAGGYNEQFF | TGTGCCAGCAGCTTAGGCCTAGCGGGGGGATACAATGAGCAGTTCTTC | TRBJ2-1 | . | TRBD2 | TRBV11-2
CASSLSDSGAETQYF | TGTGCCAGCAGCTTGTCTGATAGCGGAGCCGAGACCCAGTACTTC | TRBJ2-5 | . | . | TRBV5-5
CASSSGVTDTQYF | TGCGCCAGCAGCTCTGGGGTTACAGATACGCAGTATTTT | TRBJ2-3 | . | . | TRBV4-3
CASSPTGTGYGYTF | TGTGCCAGCTCACCGACAGGGACCGGTTATGGCTACACCTTC | TRBJ1-2 | . | TRBD1 | TRBV18
CASSQEQTGTQYF | TGTGCCAGCAGCCAAGAACAAACGGGTACGCAGTATTTT | TRBJ2-3 | . | . | TRBV14
CASSLRVGTEAFF | TGTGCCAGCAGCTTGCGGGTTGGAACTGAAGCTTTCTTT | TRBJ1-1 | . | . | TRBV5-8
CASSLAGYSYNEQFF | TGTGCCAGCAGCTTAGCGGGATACTCCTACAATGAGCAGTTCTTC | TRBJ2-1 | . | . | TRBV7-9
CATSRGGSYEQYF | TGTGCCACCTCCCGGGGCGGCTCCTACGAGCAGTACTTC | TRBJ2-7 | . | . | TRBV6-5
CASHPSWEAGELFF | TGTGCCAGCCATCCGTCCTGGGAGGCCGGGGAGCTGTTTTTT | TRBJ2-2 | . | . | TRBV6-5
CASSLVGGGETQYF | TGTGCCAGCAGCTTAGTCGGCGGAGGGGAGACCCAGTACTTC | TRBJ2-5 | once | . | TRBV7-2
CATSDGPGTSGGQETQYF | TGTGCCACCAGTGATGGCCCTGGGACTAGCGGGGGGCAAGAGACCCAGTACTTC | TRBJ2-5 | . | TRBD2 | TRBV24-1
CASKGNNEQYF | TGTGCCAGTAAAGGCAATAACGAGCAGTACTTC | TRBJ2-7 | . | . | TRBV19
CATSDLARRRFF | TGTGCCACCAGTGATTTGGCTCGGAGGCGGTTCTTC | TRBJ2-1 | . | . | TRBV24-1
CASSEGGAANTQYF | TGTGCCAGCAGCGAGGGGGGGGCGGCGAATACGCAGTATTTT | TRBJ2-3 | . | . | TRBV7-2
CASRGVPNEKLFF | TGTGCCAGCAGGGGAGTCCCTAATGAAAAACTGTTTTTT | TRBJ1-4 | . | . | TRBV12-3/TRBV12-4
CASSLTPLQGDGYTF | TGTGCCAGCAGCTTAACCCCTCTCCAGGGAGATGGCTACACCTTC | TRBJ1-2 | . | . | TRBV7-3
CASSYGRGGEAFF | TGTGCCAGCAGTTATGGGCGGGGCGGTGAAGCTTTCTTT | TRBJ1-1 | once | . | TRBV28
CASSSGESNQPQHF | TGTGCCAGCAGCTCGGGGGAGAGCAATCAGCCCCAGCATTTT | TRBJ1-5 | . | . | TRBV5-6
CASSDRQFREAFF | TGTGCCAGTTCAGACAGGCAATTCCGTGAAGCTTTCTTT | TRBJ1-1 | . | . | TRBV19
CASSGTGYGDTEAFF | TGTGCCAGCAGCGGGACAGGGTATGGGGACACTGAAGCTTTCTTT | TRBJ1-1 | . | TRBD1 | TRBV3-1/TRBV3-2